This TCR beta chain stems from a study of CXCR3-negative and CXCR3-positive naive CD8 T cells. General observations from the study: TRB CDR3 properties were used to infer TCR strength, and surface CD5 was comparable between naive subsets. Whereas both naive subsets had comparably high diversity, memory CD8+ cells had much lower diversity. CXCR3-positive naive cells carried more hydrophobic TRB CDR3s than CXCR3-negative naive cells did.

The CDR3 has 14 amino acids. Germline CDR1 reads SQVTM; CDR2 reads ANQGSEA. Comments on this clonotype: Its antigen is currently unknown.

It was by 5' RACE with UMI labels that the TRB cDNA libraries were prepared. TCRdb reprocessed the 5' RACE reads, keeping one entry per CDR3 protein, no DNA. The sample's table shows over 70,000 distinct CDR3 sequences. Naive CD8+ T lymphocytes were specified as CD45RO-CCR7+CD27+CD95-. This TCR derives from a human donor in good health. Some clones in this sample may be carry-over from other donors' samples. The J gene is TRBJ2-7, the V gene TRBV29-1; TCRdb's assignment of TRBD1 cannot be checked, as there is no DNA. Material: naive CXCR3- CD8+ T cells from blood. As for subset: CD45RO-CCR7+CD27+CD95- naive CD8+ T cells lacking CXCR3 (TNR3-). The CDR3 sequence is CSVEGQGSKYEQYF.